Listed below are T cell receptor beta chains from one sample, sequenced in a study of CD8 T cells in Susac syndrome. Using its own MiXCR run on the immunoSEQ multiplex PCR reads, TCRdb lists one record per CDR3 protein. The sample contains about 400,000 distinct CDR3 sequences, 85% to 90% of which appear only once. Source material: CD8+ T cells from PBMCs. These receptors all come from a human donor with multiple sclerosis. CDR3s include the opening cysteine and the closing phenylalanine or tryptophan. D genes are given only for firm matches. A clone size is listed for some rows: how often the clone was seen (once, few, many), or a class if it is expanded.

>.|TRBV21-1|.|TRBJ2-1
CASSTPGPGLARGDEQFF
TGTGCCAGCAGCACCCCCGGCCCGGGACTAGCGCGGGGCGATGAGCAGTTCTTC
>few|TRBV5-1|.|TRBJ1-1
CASSLAGTNTEAFF
TGTGCCAGCAGCTTAGCGGGGACGAACACTGAAGCTTTCTTT
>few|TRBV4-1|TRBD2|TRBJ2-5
CASSQDLAGGRVTQYF
TGCGCCAGCAGCCAAGACCTAGCGGGGGGCCGGGTGACCCAGTACTTC
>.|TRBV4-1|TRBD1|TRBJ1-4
CASSLRQGWEKLFF
TGCGCCAGCAGTCTACGACAGGGGTGGGAAAAACTGTTTTTT
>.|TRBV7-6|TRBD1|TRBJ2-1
CASSYDRGDEQFF
TGTGCCAGCAGTTACGACAGGGGGGATGAGCAGTTCTTC
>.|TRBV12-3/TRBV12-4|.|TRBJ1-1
CASSPPGFTEAFF
TGTGCCAGCAGCCCCCCAGGGTTCACTGAAGCTTTCTTT
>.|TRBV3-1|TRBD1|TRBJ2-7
CASSKPGQGFGEQYF
TGTGCCAGCAGCAAACCGGGACAGGGGTTTGGAGAGCAGTACTTC
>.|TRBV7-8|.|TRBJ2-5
CASSPVPRRETQYF
TGTGCCAGCAGCCCTGTTCCCAGGAGAGAGACCCAGTACTTC
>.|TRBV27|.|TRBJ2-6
CASSLQEPGANALTF
TGTGCCAGCAGTCTACAGGAACCTGGGGCCAACGCCCTGACCTTC
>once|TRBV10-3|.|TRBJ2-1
CAISEDTSSYNEQFF
TGTGCCATCAGTGAGGACACAAGCTCCTACAATGAGCAGTTCTTC
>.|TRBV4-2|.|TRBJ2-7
CASSPWGAYYEQYF
TGTGCCAGCAGCCCTTGGGGAGCCTACTACGAGCAGTACTTC
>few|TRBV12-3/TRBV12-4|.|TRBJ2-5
CASSLDRVETQYF
TGTGCCAGCAGTTTAGACAGGGTTGAGACCCAGTACTTC
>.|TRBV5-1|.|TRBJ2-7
CASSYHDGRREQYF
TGCGCCAGCAGCTATCACGACGGTAGGAGGGAGCAGTACTTC
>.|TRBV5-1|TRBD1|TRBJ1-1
CASSFRQGNTEAFF
TGTGCCAGCAGCTTCCGACAGGGGAACACTGAAGCTTTCTTT
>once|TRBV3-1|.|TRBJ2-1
CASSQEGGDEQFF
TGTGCCAGCAGCCAAGAAGGGGGGGACGAGCAGTTCTTC
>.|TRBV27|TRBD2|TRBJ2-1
CASTPGTSGRNEQFF
TGTGCCAGCACCCCGGGGACTAGCGGGAGAAATGAGCAGTTCTTC
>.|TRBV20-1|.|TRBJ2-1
CSARVVNRDHEQFF
TGCAGTGCTAGAGTAGTTAATCGCGACCATGAGCAGTTCTTC
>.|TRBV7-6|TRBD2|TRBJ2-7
CASSLGGGSGSSYEQYF
TGTGCCAGCAGCTTAGGCGGAGGTAGCGGGAGCTCCTACGAGCAGTACTTC
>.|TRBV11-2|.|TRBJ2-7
CASSLAGRESWDEQYF
TGTGCCAGCAGCTTAGCGGGCAGGGAGTCCTGGGACGAGCAGTACTTC
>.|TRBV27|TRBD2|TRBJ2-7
CASSLSGLAGGTYEQYF
TGTGCCAGCAGTTTATCCGGACTAGCGGGAGGAACCTACGAGCAGTACTTC
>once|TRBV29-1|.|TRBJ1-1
CSVEGWDADTEAFF
TGCAGCGTTGAAGGTTGGGACGCGGACACTGAAGCTTTCTTT
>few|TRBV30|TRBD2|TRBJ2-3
CAWSVTGGGDTQYF
TGTGCCTGGAGTGTAACGGGGGGTGGAGATACGCAGTATTTT
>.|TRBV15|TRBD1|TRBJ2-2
CATSRKQGAGTGELFF
TGTGCCACCAGCAGAAAACAGGGGGCGGGAACCGGGGAGCTGTTTTTT
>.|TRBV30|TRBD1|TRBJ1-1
CAWTLRDRASEAFF
TGTGCCTGGACTTTAAGGGACAGGGCTTCTGAAGCTTTCTTT
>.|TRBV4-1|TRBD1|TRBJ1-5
CASSQVGDSLQPQHF
TGCGCCAGCAGCCAAGTGGGGGACAGCCTTCAGCCCCAGCATTTT
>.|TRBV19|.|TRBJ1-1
CASNGAGAGTEAFF
TGTGCCAGTAACGGGGCGGGGGCCGGGACTGAAGCTTTCTTT
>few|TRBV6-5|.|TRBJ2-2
CASSYFWGNTGELFF
TGTGCCAGCAGTTACTTTTGGGGGAACACCGGGGAGCTGTTTTTT
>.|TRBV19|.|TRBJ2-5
CASSTLDEETQYF
TGTGCCAGTAGTACCTTGGACGAAGAGACCCAGTACTTC
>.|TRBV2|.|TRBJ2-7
CASMGRNSYEQYF
TGTGCCAGCATGGGCAGAAATTCCTACGAGCAGTACTTC
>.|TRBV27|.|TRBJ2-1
CASRGGTYNEQFF
TGTGCCAGCAGGGGGGGAACCTACAATGAGCAGTTCTTC
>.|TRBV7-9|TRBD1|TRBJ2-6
CASSFSLDRRISGANVLTF
TGTGCCAGCAGCTTCAGCCTGGACAGGAGGATCTCTGGGGCCAACGTCCTGACTTTC
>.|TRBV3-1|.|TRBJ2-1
CASSPLSSDDEQFF
TGTGCCAGCAGCCCGCTCTCCTCGGACGATGAGCAGTTCTTC
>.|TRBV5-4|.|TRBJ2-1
CASSSPLGSYNEQFF
TGTGCCAGCAGCTCGCCCCTTGGGTCCTACAATGAGCAGTTCTTC
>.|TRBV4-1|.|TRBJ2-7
CASSQLRGTLYEQYF
TGCGCCAGCAGCCAACTACGGGGAACCCTCTACGAGCAGTACTTC
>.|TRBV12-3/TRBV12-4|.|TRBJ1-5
CASSLGGRYSNQPQHF
TGTGCCAGCAGTTTAGGTGGCAGATATAGCAATCAGCCCCAGCATTTT
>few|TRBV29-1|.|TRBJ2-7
CSVEGSATYEQYF
TGCAGCGTTGAGGGCAGCGCGACCTACGAGCAGTACTTC
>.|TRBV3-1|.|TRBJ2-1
CASSPRTGLSYNEQFF
TGTGCCAGCAGCCCCCGGACCGGGCTCTCCTACAATGAGCAGTTCTTC
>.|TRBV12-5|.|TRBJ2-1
CASGSDRVTGRDNEQFF
TGTGCTAGTGGTTCCGACCGAGTCACCGGCCGGGACAATGAGCAGTTCTTC
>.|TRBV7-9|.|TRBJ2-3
CASSPGAGWSTDTQYF
TGTGCCAGCAGCCCAGGGGCAGGGTGGTCCACAGATACGCAGTATTTT
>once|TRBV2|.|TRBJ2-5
CASRVRWGQETQYF
TGTGCCAGCAGAGTTAGATGGGGGCAAGAGACCCAGTACTTC
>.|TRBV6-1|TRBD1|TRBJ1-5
CASRLQGENQPQHF
TGTGCCAGCAGATTACAGGGGGAAAATCAGCCCCAGCATTTT
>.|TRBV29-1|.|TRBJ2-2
CSVGGAGELFF
TGCAGCGTTGGGGGGGCCGGGGAGCTGTTTTTT
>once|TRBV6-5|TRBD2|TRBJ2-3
CASTPTSASTDTQYF
TGTGCCAGCACCCCAACTAGCGCCAGCACAGATACGCAGTATTTT
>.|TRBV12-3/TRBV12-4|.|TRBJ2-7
CASAPVVNEQYF
TGTGCCAGCGCCCCGGTGGTGAACGAGCAGTACTTC
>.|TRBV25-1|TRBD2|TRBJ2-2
CASSEVAGAGGELFF
TGTGCCAGCAGTGAGGTAGCGGGAGCGGGCGGGGAGCTGTTTTTT
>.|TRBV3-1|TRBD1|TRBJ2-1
CASSQERTGPNNEQFF
TGCGCCAGCAGCCAAGAAAGGACAGGGCCCAACAATGAGCAGTTCTTC
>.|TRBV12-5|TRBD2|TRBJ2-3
CASVLLAGGTDTQYF
TGTGCTAGTGTTTTACTAGCGGGAGGTACAGATACGCAGTATTTT
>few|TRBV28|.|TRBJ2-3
CASSLGRAGTDTQYF
TGTGCCAGCAGTTTGGGAAGGGCCGGCACAGATACGCAGTATTTT
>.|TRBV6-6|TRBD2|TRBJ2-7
CASTLAGGSTYEQYF
TGTGCCAGCACCCTAGCGGGGGGGAGTACCTACGAGCAGTACTTC
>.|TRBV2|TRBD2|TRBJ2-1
CASSDVRLAVTNEQFF
TGTGCCAGCAGTGACGTAAGACTAGCGGTAACTAATGAGCAGTTCTTC
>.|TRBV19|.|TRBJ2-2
CASSIAATNTGELFF
TGTGCCAGTAGTATAGCGGCCACTAACACCGGGGAGCTGTTTTTT
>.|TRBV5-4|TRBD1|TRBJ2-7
CASSQGQFTLYEQYF
TGTGCCAGCAGCCAGGGACAGTTCACTCTTTACGAGCAGTACTTC
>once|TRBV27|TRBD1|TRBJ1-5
CASSPQGPQPQHF
TGTGCCAGCAGCCCACAGGGGCCGCAGCCCCAGCATTTT
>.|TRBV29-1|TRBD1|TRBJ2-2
CSAAPGQHTGELFF
TGCAGCGCCGCACCGGGACAGCACACCGGGGAGCTGTTTTTT
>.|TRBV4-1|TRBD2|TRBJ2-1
CASSQPTPGLAGWENEQFF
TGCGCCAGCAGCCAGCCCACGCCAGGGCTAGCGGGATGGGAAAATGAGCAGTTCTTC
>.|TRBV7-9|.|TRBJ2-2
CASSLVTRSTGELFF
TGTGCCAGCAGCTTAGTTACACGGAGCACCGGGGAGCTGTTTTTT
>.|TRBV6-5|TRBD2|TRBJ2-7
CASSYGLAGEYEQYF
TGTGCCAGCAGTTACGGACTAGCGGGAGAGTACGAGCAGTACTTC
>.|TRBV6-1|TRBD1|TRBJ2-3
CASIFLTGSTDTQYF
TGTGCCAGCATCTTCCTGACAGGGAGCACAGATACGCAGTATTTT
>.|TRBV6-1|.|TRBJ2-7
CASSEGHLYEQYF
TGTGCCAGCAGTGAAGGGCACCTCTACGAGCAGTACTTC
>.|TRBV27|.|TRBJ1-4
CASSPGTTNEKLFF
TGTGCCAGCAGCCCCGGGACAACTAATGAAAAACTGTTTTTT